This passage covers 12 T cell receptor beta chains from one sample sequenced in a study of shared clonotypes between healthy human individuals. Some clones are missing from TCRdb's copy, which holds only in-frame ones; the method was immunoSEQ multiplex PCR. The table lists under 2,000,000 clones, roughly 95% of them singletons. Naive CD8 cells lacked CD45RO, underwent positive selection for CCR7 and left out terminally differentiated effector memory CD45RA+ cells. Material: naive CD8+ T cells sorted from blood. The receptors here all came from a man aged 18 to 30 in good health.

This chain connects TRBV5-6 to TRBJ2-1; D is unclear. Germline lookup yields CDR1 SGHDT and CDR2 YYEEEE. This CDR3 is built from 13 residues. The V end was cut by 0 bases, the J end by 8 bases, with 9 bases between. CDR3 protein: CASSLELFDEQFF. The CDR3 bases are TGTGCCAGCAGCTTGGAACTATTCGATGAGCAGTTCTTC. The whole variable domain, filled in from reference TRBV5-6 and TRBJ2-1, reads DAGVTQSPTHLIKTRGQQVTLRCSPKSGHDTVSWYQQALGQGPQFIFQYYEEEERQRGNFPDRFSGHQFPNYSSELNVNALLLGDSALYLCASSLELFDEQFFGPGTRLTVL.

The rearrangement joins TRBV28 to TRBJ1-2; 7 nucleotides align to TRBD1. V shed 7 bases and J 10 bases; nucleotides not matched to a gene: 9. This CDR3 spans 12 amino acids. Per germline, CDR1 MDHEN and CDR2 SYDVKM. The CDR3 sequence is CASTAGTAFYTF. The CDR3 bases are TGTGCCAGCACTGCCGGGACAGCCTTCTACACCTTC.

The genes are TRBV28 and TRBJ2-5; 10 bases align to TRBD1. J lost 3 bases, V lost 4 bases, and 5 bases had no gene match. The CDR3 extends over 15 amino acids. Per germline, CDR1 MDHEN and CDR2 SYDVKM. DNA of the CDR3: TGTGCCAGCAGTTCCCGGACAGGGGGGGAAGAGACCCAGTACTTC. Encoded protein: CASSSRTGGEETQYF.

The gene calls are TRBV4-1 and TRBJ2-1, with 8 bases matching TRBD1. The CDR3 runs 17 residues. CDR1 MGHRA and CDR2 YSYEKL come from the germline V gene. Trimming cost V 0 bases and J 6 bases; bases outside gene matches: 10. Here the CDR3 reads CASSQEPTGALLNEQFF. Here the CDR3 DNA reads TGCGCCAGCAGCCAAGAACCGACAGGGGCCCTTCTCAATGAGCAGTTCTTC.

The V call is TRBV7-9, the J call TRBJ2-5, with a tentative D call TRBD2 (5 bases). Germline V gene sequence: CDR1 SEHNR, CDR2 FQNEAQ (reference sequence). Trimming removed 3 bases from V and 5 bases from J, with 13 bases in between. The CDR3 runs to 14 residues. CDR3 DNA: TGTGCCAGCAGCTTTAGCGAGGGCCTTGAGACCCAGTACTTC. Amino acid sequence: CASSFSEGLETQYF.

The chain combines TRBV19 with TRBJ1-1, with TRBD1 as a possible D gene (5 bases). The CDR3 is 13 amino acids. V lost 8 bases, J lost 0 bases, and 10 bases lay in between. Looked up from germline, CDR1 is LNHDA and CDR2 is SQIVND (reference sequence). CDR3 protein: CASGGLMNTEAFF. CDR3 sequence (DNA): TGTGCCAGTGGGGGACTGATGAACACTGAAGCTTTCTTT.

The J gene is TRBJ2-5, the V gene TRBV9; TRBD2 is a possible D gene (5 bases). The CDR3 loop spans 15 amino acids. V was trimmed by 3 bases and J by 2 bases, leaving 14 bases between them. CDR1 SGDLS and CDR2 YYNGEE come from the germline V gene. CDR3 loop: CASSAYPGIQETQYF. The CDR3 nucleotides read TGTGCCAGCAGCGCCTACCCGGGGATTCAAGAGACCCAGTACTTC.

CDR3 coding DNA: TGTGCCTGGGACAGTGAAAACTCCTACAATGAGCAGTTCTTC. Protein: CAWDSENSYNEQFF. V and J are TRBV30 and TRBJ2-1; TRBD1 might be the D (5 bases). CDR1 is GTSNPN, CDR2 SVGIG, per germline (reference sequence). This CDR3 is built from 14 residues. V gave up 5 bases and J gave up 0 bases, with 11 bases separating them.

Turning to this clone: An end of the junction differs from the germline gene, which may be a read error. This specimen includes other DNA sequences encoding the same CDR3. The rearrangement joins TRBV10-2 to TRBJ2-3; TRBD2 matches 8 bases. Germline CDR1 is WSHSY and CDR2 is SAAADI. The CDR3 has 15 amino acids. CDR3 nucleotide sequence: TGCGCCAGTAGTGAGGCGGGAGGACCGGGGGATACGCAGTATTTT. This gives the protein CASSEAGGPGDTQYF.

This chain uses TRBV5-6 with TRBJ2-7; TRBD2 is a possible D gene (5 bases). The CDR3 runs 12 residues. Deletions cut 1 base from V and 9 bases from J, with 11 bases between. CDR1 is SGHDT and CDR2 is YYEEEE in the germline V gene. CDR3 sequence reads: CASSLLGEGQYF. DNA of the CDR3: TGTGCCAGCAGCTTGTTAGGCGAGGGGCAGTACTTC.

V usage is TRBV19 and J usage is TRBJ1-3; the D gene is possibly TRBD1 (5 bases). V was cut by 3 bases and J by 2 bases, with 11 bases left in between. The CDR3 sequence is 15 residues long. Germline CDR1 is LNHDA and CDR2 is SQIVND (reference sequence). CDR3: CASSILTVPGNTIYF. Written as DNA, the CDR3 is TGTGCCAGTAGTATTCTGACAGTCCCTGGAAACACCATATATTTT.

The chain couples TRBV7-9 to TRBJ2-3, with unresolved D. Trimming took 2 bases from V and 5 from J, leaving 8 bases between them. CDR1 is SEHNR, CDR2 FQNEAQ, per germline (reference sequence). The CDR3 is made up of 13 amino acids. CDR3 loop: CASSLRKGDTQYF. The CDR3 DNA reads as TGTGCCAGCAGCTTACGCAAGGGAGATACGCAGTATTTT.